These 10 T cell receptor beta chains came from one sample sequenced in a study of blood T cells in healthy people across ages. The authors ran a second PCR of roughly 6 to 12 cycles using a sample-barcoded 5' primer and a J-beta primer mix. TCRdb redid the calling of the 5' RACE reads with MiXCR, one entry per CDR3 protein. This table holds about 1,400,000 distinct CDR3 sequences, roughly 40% found once. Sequenced input: blood. All receptors come from a woman younger than 35 in good health.

The chain couples TRBV20-1 to TRBJ2-1; the D is unclear. Germline CDR1 DFQATT, CDR2 SNEGSKA (reference sequence). Trimming removed 1 base at V and 7 bases at J, with 5 bases between. The CDR3 is 11 residues long. The CDR3 loop is CSARVWNEQFF. The CDR3 DNA reads as TGCAGTGCTAGAGTTTGGAATGAGCAGTTCTTC.

This CDR3 reads CAIREGALQETQYF. In DNA form, the CDR3 reads TGTGCCATCAGGGAGGGAGCCCTCCAAGAGACCCAGTACTTC. V is TRBV10-3 and J is TRBJ2-5, with D possibly matching TRBD2 (6 bases). This CDR3 comprises 14 residues. Between the trimmed V and J ends, which lost 6 bases and 1 base, there was a span of 12 bases. CDR1 is ENHRY, CDR2 SYGVKD, per germline.

J is TRBJ1-2 and V is TRBV7-2; 7 positions agree with TRBD1. The CDR3 is 15 residues long. Germline CDR1 reads SGHTA; CDR2 reads FQGNSA. Trimming cost V 5 bases and J 4 bases; bases outside gene matches: 10. CDR3 sequence (DNA): TGTGCCAGCAGCCCCAGGGGGGGCGCCGGCTATGGCTACACCTTC. It is translated as CASSPRGGAGYGYTF.

This clonotype turned up a few times. This sequence joins TRBV6-1 and TRBJ1-2, with no clear D. V was pared by 2 bases and J by 8 bases, with 12 bases between. CDR1 and CDR2 (germline): MNHNS, SASEGT. This CDR3 is 13 amino acids long. The CDR3 region is CASSEWTSVGYTF. In DNA form, the CDR3 reads TGTGCCAGCAGTGAATGGACCTCGGTAGGCTACACCTTC.

This chain uses TRBV6-5 with TRBJ2-1, with 13 bases that match TRBD2. The germline V gene has CDR1 MNHEY and CDR2 SVGAGI. V shed 4 bases and J 8 bases; nucleotides not matched to a gene: 8. This CDR3 has 16 residues. CDR3 DNA sequence: TGTGCCAGCAGTTCTATCGGGACTAGCGGGATGCATGAGCAGTTCTTC. Its protein product is CASSSIGTSGMHEQFF.

A word on this clonotype: A junction end diverges from the germline sequence, so it may reflect a read error. The genes are TRBV7-7 and TRBJ2-3; 8 nucleotides agree with TRBD1. Per germline, CDR1 SSHAT and CDR2 FNYEAQ (reference sequence). The CDR3 is 16 residues long. The CDR3 here is CASSLGGQEFTDTQYF. The CDR3 DNA is TGTGCTAGCAGCTTAGGGGGACAGGAATTCACAGATACGCAGTATTTT.

This chain links TRBV27 with TRBJ2-7, with unresolved D. The CDR3 is 11 residues long. The germline V gene has CDR1 MNHEY and CDR2 SMNVEV (reference sequence). Trimming removed 5 bases from V and 6 bases from J, with 8 bases in between. The DNA of the CDR3 is TGTGCCAGCAGTGACACGGGCGAGCAGTACTTC. Translated: CASSDTGEQYF.

CDR3 sequence reads: CASGMGLVSNEQYF. CDR3 DNA sequence: TGCGCCAGCGGGATGGGACTAGTATCAAATGAGCAGTACTTC. V usage is TRBV5-1 and J usage is TRBJ2-7, with 8 bases identical to TRBD2. Trimming removed 7 bases from V and 7 bases from J; junction bases left unmatched: 13. The CDR3 length is 14 residues. Germline-derived CDR1 and CDR2 are SGHRS and YFSETQ.

This clonotype has a handful of counts. The chain uses TRBV11-2 and TRBJ2-1; D is unresolved. Germline CDR1 and CDR2: SGHAT and FQNNGV. V was clipped by 3 bases and J by 2 bases, with 14 bases between them. This CDR3 has 16 residues. The CDR3 nucleotides read TGTGCCAGCAGCTTGGTCAGCGCCGATACCTACAATGAGCAGTTCTTC. Its protein is CASSLVSADTYNEQFF.

The chain has TRBV28 and TRBJ2-7; 7 bases map to TRBD1. This CDR3 comprises 14 residues. Germline-derived CDR1 and CDR2 are MDHEN and SYDVKM. J lost 2 bases, V lost 4 bases, and 5 bases had no gene match. CDR3 nucleotides: TGTGCCAGCAGTTCGGGACAGACGACCTACGAGCAGTACTTC. Encoded protein: CASSSGQTTYEQYF.